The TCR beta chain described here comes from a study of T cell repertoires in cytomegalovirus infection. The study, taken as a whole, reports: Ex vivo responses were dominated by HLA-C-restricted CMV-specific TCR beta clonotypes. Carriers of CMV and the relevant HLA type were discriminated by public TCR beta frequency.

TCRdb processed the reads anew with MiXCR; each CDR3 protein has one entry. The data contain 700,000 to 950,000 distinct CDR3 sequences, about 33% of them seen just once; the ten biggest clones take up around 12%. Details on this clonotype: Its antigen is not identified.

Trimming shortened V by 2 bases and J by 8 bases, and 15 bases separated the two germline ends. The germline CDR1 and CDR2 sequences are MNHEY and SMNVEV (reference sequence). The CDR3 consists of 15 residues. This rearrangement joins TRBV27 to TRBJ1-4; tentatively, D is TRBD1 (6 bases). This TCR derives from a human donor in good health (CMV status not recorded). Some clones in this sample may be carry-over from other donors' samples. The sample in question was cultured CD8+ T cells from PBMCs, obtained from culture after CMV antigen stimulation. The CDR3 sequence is CASSLIGGGEEKLFF. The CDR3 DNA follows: TGTGCCAGCAGTTTAATTGGGGGCGGGGAGGAAAAACTGTTTTTT.